A single TCR beta chain is shown here with its context. Antigen unknown. The entry originates in a study of T cells after posttransplantation cyclophosphamide. Overall study results and limits: Later blood repertoires were often dominated by clones from the donor CD8+ memory compartment. TRB overlap between skin or GI tissue T cells and blood was limited.

The junction had 7 bases not matched to a gene; V was cut back by 5 bases and J by 4 bases. In germline, CDR1 is SGHDT, CDR2 YYEEEE. The CDR3 is 14 amino acids. TCRdb's table, derived via immunoSEQ multiplex PCR, lists solely in-frame clones and lacks some. Of 50,000 to 65,000 clones in the sample, around 84% were seen once. This TCR derives from a man aged 25-40 years with a blood cancer, CMV-positive, and with a related stem cell donor. The sample was PBMCs. J is TRBJ2-7 and V is TRBV5-6; 9 nucleotides match TRBD1. The CDR3 nucleotides are TGTGCCAGCAGGGGACAGGGCCGTACTTACGAGCAGTACTTC. It yields the protein CASRGQGRTYEQYF.